The 25 T cell receptor beta chains reported below all come from one sample, sequenced in a study of molecular identifiers for immune sequencing clone quantification. TCRdb called the PCR reads again in MiXCR, with one record for every CDR3 protein. Of fewer than 350,000 distinct CDR3 sequences listed, under 25% are singletons. Source material: naive CD8+ T cells from blood, with Jurkat cell RNA spiked in. This sample's subset: FACS-sorted CD8+CD4-CCR7+CD45RA+ naive T cells. The receptors here all came from a human donor in good health. Some libraries in this study had Jurkat cell RNA spiked in.

This clonotype has more than one count but fewer than ten. The rearrangement joins TRBV4-1 to TRBJ2-7, with TRBD2 identical over 11 bases. The CDR3 contains 15 residues. J was trimmed by 3 bases and V by 4 bases; bases with no gene match: 5. From germline, CDR1 is MGHRA and CDR2 YSYEKL. Here the CDR3 DNA reads TGCGCCAGCAGCCTCTCCGGGACTAGCGGCTACGAGCAGTACTTC. This codes for CASSLSGTSGYEQYF.

This clonotype was counted many times. The CDR3 region is CASSREGQGYHEQYF. CDR3 nucleotides: TGTGCCAGCAGCCGGGAGGGACAGGGGTACCACGAGCAGTACTTC. The chain combines TRBV3-1 with TRBJ2-7; 10 bases map to TRBD1. Germline CDR1 and CDR2: LGHDT and YNNKEL (reference sequence). With 4 bases clipped from V and 5 bases from J, the junction kept 8 bases outside the gene matches. The CDR3 runs to 15 residues.

This chain links TRBV9 with TRBJ2-5; 11 bases fit TRBD1. CDR3 length equals 19 residues. Germline V gene sequence: CDR1 SGDLS, CDR2 YYNGEE. Trimming cost V 4 bases and J 5 bases; bases outside gene matches: 19. The CDR3 nucleotides are TGTGCCAGCAGCCCGCGCACCGCTCCCGGGACAGGGGGTGTGGAGACCCAGTACTTC. This gives the protein CASSPRTAPGTGGVETQYF. The full variable domain, with the rest looked up from reference TRBV9 and TRBJ2-5, is DSGVTQTPKHLITATGQRVTLRCSPRSGDLSVYWYQQSLDQGLQFLIQYYNGEERAKGNILERFSAQQFPDLHSELNLSSLELGDSALYFCASSPRTAPGTGGVETQYFGPGTRLLVL.

As for this clonotype: The conserved closing phenylalanine or tryptophan is absent in this CDR3, likely reflecting a read error. The chain is built from TRBV2 and TRBJ2-5, with TRBD2 matching over 11 bases. The CDR3 runs 15 residues. The V and J ends lost 7 bases and 5 bases, in that order; junction bases with no gene match: 9. Per the germline V gene, CDR1 is SNHLY and CDR2 is FYNNEI. The CDR3 loop reads CASTSTSGGFETQYL. The CDR3 region has the DNA TGTGCCAGCACTTCAACTAGCGGGGGTTTCGAGACCCAGTACCTC.

To note about this clonotype: A much bigger clone sits one base away, suggesting this may be a read error. The chain couples TRBV6-2 or TRBV6-3 to TRBJ2-7; D ambiguous. The length of the CDR3 is 12 residues. Germline assignment: CDR1 MNHEY and CDR2 SVGEGT. The CDR3 DNA follows: TGTACCAGCAGTTACGCCTCCTACGAGCAGTACTTC. Translating gives CTSSYASYEQYF.

The sample holds a few counts of this clonotype. The genes are TRBV27 and TRBJ1-1, with 7 positions matching TRBD1. The germline V gene has CDR1 MNHEY and CDR2 SMNVEV (reference sequence). V gave up 7 bases and J gave up 5 bases; unmatched junction bases: 16. The CDR3 length is 16 residues. The CDR3 region is CASKNLYRGRGTEAFF. CDR3 nucleotide sequence: TGTGCCAGCAAGAACCTTTACAGGGGTAGGGGGACTGAAGCTTTCTTT.

This clonotype was observed a handful of times. V usage is TRBV6-6 and J usage is TRBJ1-2; no definite D call. The V end was cut by 5 bases, the J end by 1 base, with 5 bases between. CDR3 length: 12 amino acids. The germline V gene encodes CDR1 MNHNY and CDR2 SVGAGI (reference sequence). The CDR3 nucleotides read TGTGCCAGCAGTGAAAATAACTATGGCTACACCTTC. It yields the protein CASSENNYGYTF.

Many counts were recorded for this clonotype. The CDR3 is CASSLEGGTYEQYF. The CDR3 DNA follows: TGTGCCAGCAGCTTGGAAGGAGGAACTTACGAGCAGTACTTC. The V call is TRBV5-6, the J call TRBJ2-7; weak D call: TRBD2 (5 bases). This CDR3 comprises 14 residues. Trimming cost V 0 bases and J 4 bases, with 11 bases left between them. The V gene's germline CDR1 is SGHDT and CDR2 YYEEEE. Full variable domain (remainder filled in from reference TRBV5-6 and TRBJ2-7): DAGVTQSPTHLIKTRGQQVTLRCSPKSGHDTVSWYQQALGQGPQFIFQYYEEEERQRGNFPDRFSGHQFPNYSSELNVNALLLGDSALYLCASSLEGGTYEQYFGPGTRLTVT.

This clonotype was observed at least ten times. This chain links TRBV7-9 with TRBJ2-3; TRBD2 matches at 9 bases. Trimming took 5 bases from V and 5 from J; bases not matched to a gene: 11. This CDR3 is 16 amino acids long. Germline CDR1 and CDR2: SEHNR and FQNEAQ (reference sequence). CDR3 loop: CASSLLAGGPGDTQYF. CDR3 in DNA: TGTGCCAGCAGCCTCCTTGCGGGGGGGCCGGGAGATACGCAGTATTTT.

This clonotype was picked up many times. The CDR3 protein is CASSPIQGAYGYTF. CDR3 bases: TGTGCCAGCAGCCCGATCCAGGGGGCTTATGGCTACACCTTC. The V call is TRBV5-6, the J call TRBJ1-2, with TRBD1 matching over 8 bases. CDR1 and CDR2 from the germline V gene are SGHDT and YYEEEE. V was pared by 4 bases and J by 5 bases, with 7 bases of the junction left unmatched. This CDR3 comprises 14 residues.

The rearrangement uses TRBV6-5 and TRBJ2-1, with D possibly being TRBD2 (6 bases). The J call may not be correct, given that the DNA end is closer to TRBJ2-7. Germline V gene data show CDR1 as MNHEY and CDR2 as SVGAGI. CDR3 length: 14 amino acids. The CDR3 spells CASSWGGAANEQYF. Here the CDR3 DNA reads TGTGCCAGCTCTTGGGGCGGGGCAGCAAATGAGCAGTACTTC.

Points on this clonotype: The junction departs from germline at one end; a sequencing error may be responsible. The CDR3 DNA follows: TGCGCCAGCAGCCAAGGGACAGGGGGGGGTAATGGGCAGTTCTTC. Its translation is CASSQGTGGGNGQFF. V is TRBV4-3 and J is TRBJ2-1; 10 positions match TRBD1. Looked up from germline, CDR1 is LGHNA and CDR2 is YSLEER. The CDR3 sequence is 15 residues long.

Note on this clonotype: A much more abundant neighbour one base away suggests this may be a read error. The chain couples TRBV5-6 to TRBJ1-1; a possible D gene is TRBD1 (6 bases). CDR1 and CDR2 (germline): SGHDT, YYEEEE. The CDR3 contains 13 residues. CDR3 in amino acids: CASGLFGGQRTFF. For the CDR3, the DNA is TGTGCCAGCGGCTTGTTCGGCGGACAGCGAACTTTCTTT.

This clonotype occurred many times. This chain uses TRBV25-1 with TRBJ2-2, with D unresolved. Germline V CDR1 and CDR2: MGHDK, SYGVNS. V gave up 7 bases and J gave up 6 bases, with 6 bases separating them. CDR3 length: 11 residues. The DNA of the CDR3 is TGTGCCAGCACCAACGCCGGGGAGCTGTTTTTT. This codes for CASTNAGELFF.

This clonotype has a count of ten or more. The rearrangement uses TRBV29-1 and TRBJ1-2; weak D call: TRBD1 (5 bases). Trimming shortened V by 4 bases and J by 1 base, and 10 bases separated the two germline ends. The germline V gene encodes CDR1 SQVTM and CDR2 ANQGSEA. This CDR3 region has 13 residues. CDR3 sequence reads: CSVGDSHNYGYTF. The CDR3 DNA is TGCAGCGTTGGTGACAGCCATAACTATGGCTACACCTTC.

This clonotype was detected a few times. This chain connects TRBV5-4 to TRBJ1-1; 7 bases are shared with TRBD1. V lost 5 bases and J lost 1; bases outside the gene matches: 11. Germline assignment: CDR1 SGHNT and CDR2 YYREEE (reference sequence). The CDR3 length is 16 residues. The DNA of the CDR3 is TGTGCCAGCAGGGATGGGGGGGAGGGGGCGAACACTGAAGCTTTCTTT. Translation: CASRDGGEGANTEAFF. Using reference TRBV5-4 and TRBJ1-1 for the parts outside the CDR3, the full variable domain is ETGVTQSPTHLIKTRGQQVTLRCSSQSGHNTVSWYQQALGQGPQFIFQYYREEENGRGNFPPRFSGLQFPNYSSELNVNALELDDSALYLCASRDGGEGANTEAFFGQGTRLTVV.

This chain links TRBV27 with TRBJ2-7; perhaps TRBD2 as D (5 bases). Germline V gene data show CDR1 as MNHEY and CDR2 as SMNVEV (reference sequence). The ends were cut back, 5 bases at V and 3 bases at J, with 14 bases in the middle. CDR3 length: 14 residues. In DNA form, the CDR3 reads TGTGCCAGCAGTCCCCGAATCGGGGACTACGAGCAGTACTTC. Translated: CASSPRIGDYEQYF.

This clonotype was observed a few times. The chain couples TRBV4-1 to TRBJ2-1, with 8 bases that match TRBD1. The junction had 8 bases not matched to a gene; V was cut back by 5 bases and J by 2 bases. There are 16 residues in the CDR3. The germline V gene has CDR1 MGHRA and CDR2 YSYEKL. CDR3 sequence (DNA): TGCGCCAGCAGCATAGGGACAGGCCCGCCCTACAATGAGCAGTTCTTC. This translates into CASSIGTGPPYNEQFF.

This clonotype was picked up many times. V and J are TRBV7-9 and TRBJ2-5, with D maybe TRBD1 (5 bases). The CDR3 contains 13 residues. Germline V gives CDR1 SEHNR, CDR2 FQNEAQ (reference sequence). V was trimmed by 6 bases and J by 5 bases, leaving 13 bases between them. CDR3 sequence: CASRSPGMETQYF. CDR3 DNA: TGTGCCAGCAGATCGCCAGGGATGGAGACCCAGTACTTC.

Concerning this clonotype itself: A read error may explain this, as a much larger clone is one base away. The V gene is TRBV20-1, the J gene TRBJ2-5; no reliable D call. Germline V gene sequence: CDR1 DFQATT, CDR2 SNEGSKA (reference sequence). This CDR3 contains 15 residues. The germline V and J ends were trimmed by 3 bases and 4 bases, with 18 bases remaining between them. This CDR3 reads CSASLGLPNRETQYF. The CDR3 DNA reads as TGCAGTGCTAGTTTGGGTCTTCCCAACCGAGAGACCCAGTACTTC.

This clonotype was recorded many times. The chain combines TRBV6-6 with TRBJ2-2; tentatively, D is TRBD1 (6 bases). Per germline, CDR1 MNHNY and CDR2 SVGAGI (reference sequence). This CDR3 comprises 16 residues. With 6 bases removed from V and 6 bases from J, the gap between germline ends came to 20 bases. CDR3 nucleotide sequence: TGTGCCAGCAGCCCGGACAGACCCATCTTGGCCGGGGAGCTGTTTTTT. Its protein product is CASSPDRPILAGELFF.

The chain recombines TRBV5-6 with TRBJ1-5; weak D call: TRBD1 (6 bases). V was cut by 1 base and J by 7 bases, with 24 bases left in between. This CDR3 contains 18 residues. CDR1 and CDR2 (germline): SGHDT, YYEEEE. CDR3: CASSLWVPRQDGWQPQHF. The CDR3 DNA is TGTGCCAGCAGCTTGTGGGTTCCGCGACAGGATGGTTGGCAGCCCCAGCATTTT.

Many counts were recorded for this clonotype. The gene calls are TRBV6-2 or TRBV6-3 and TRBJ1-1, with D unresolved. Germline V gene lookup returns CDR1 MNHEY and CDR2 SVGEGT. The CDR3 spans 16 residues. V lost 0 bases, J lost 0 bases, and 11 bases lay in between. The CDR3 sequence: CASSYSRGTMNTEAFF. The CDR3 DNA follows: TGTGCCAGCAGTTACTCCCGGGGAACTATGAACACTGAAGCTTTCTTT.

In this sample, this clonotype turned up a few times. The chain uses TRBV6-2 or TRBV6-3 and TRBJ2-7, with a weak D call TRBD1 (6 bases). From germline, CDR1 is MNHEY and CDR2 SVGEGT. V dropped 5 bases and J dropped 3 bases, with 17 bases sitting between them. The CDR3 consists of 15 residues. CDR3 DNA: TGTGCCAGCAGTCCCGTGGGGGCGCCCTTCTACGAGCAGTACTTC. This encodes CASSPVGAPFYEQYF.

V and J are TRBV20-1 and TRBJ1-2, with a possible D match to TRBD1 (5 bases). The CDR3 contains 11 residues. Per germline, CDR1 DFQATT and CDR2 SNEGSKA (reference sequence). With 0 bases removed from V and 6 bases from J, the gap between germline ends came to 5 bases. CDR3 in DNA: TGCAGTGCTAGAGAGGGGGATGGCTACACCTTC. Translated: CSAREGDGYTF.